This entry concerns a single TCR beta chain. This sample is drawn from a study of preoperative IRX-2 immunotherapy in early breast cancer. Treatment: preoperative locoregional IRX-2 cytokine immunotherapy. This phase Ib study tested locoregional IRX-2 cytokine immunotherapy given before surgery. Generated by immunoSEQ multiplex PCR, the TCRdb table keeps only in-frame clones and is missing some. The table records about 33,000 clones, roughly 90% of them present only once. CDR3 size: 16 residues. Trimming took off 5 bases at V and 3 bases at J, with 17 bases between the two ends. CDR1 is MNHGY and CDR2 is SAAAGT in the germline V gene.

Sequenced material: tumor tissue, taken after IRX-2 immunotherapy. This TCR came from a human donor with breast cancer. The chain links TRBV6-8 to TRBJ2-1; D tentatively fits TRBD1 or TRBD2 (5 bases each). This chain's CDR3 is CASSDGDEGFYNEQFF. The CDR3 coding sequence is TGTGCCAGCAGTGATGGTGATGAGGGGTTCTACAATGAGCAGTTCTTC.